A single sample is the source of the 25 T cell receptor beta chains below, sequenced in a study of OX40 agonist ivuxolimab in advanced cancers. Clones were read by immunoSEQ multiplex PCR, and TCRdb kept only the in-frame ones, dropping some. The data contain under 100,000 clones, around 78% of them seen just once; the ten biggest clones take up 0.75% to 0.85%. The sequencing used CD4+ or CD8+ T cells sorted from blood, collected in a trial of the OX40 agonist ivuxolimab. These receptors came from an adult with an advanced solid tumor such as melanoma, head and neck, liver or kidney cancer.

The chain uses TRBV11-2 and TRBJ2-5; D remains unclear. The DNA matches TRBJ2-7 better at its end, which makes the J call doubtful. This CDR3 is built from 13 residues. Per germline, CDR1 SGHAT and CDR2 FQNNGV. The CDR3 DNA is TGTGCCAGCAGCTTAGGCAGAACCTACGAGCAGTACTTC. Amino acid sequence: CASSLGRTYEQYF.

The chain carries TRBV5-8 and TRBJ2-5; the match to TRBD1 covers 8 bases. The CDR3 has 14 amino acids. V shed 0 bases, J shed 4 bases, and the junction held 2 bases outside the gene matches. The germline V gene encodes CDR1 SGHTS and CDR2 YDEGEE. The CDR3 loop is CASSLGQGRETQYF. The CDR3 DNA is TGTGCCAGCAGCTTGGGACAGGGGCGAGAGACCCAGTACTTC.

The V gene is TRBV5-1, the J gene TRBJ2-5, with a possible D match to TRBD1 (6 bases). V lost 0 bases and J 1 base, leaving 10 bases between the germline ends. Germline CDR1 reads SGHRS; CDR2 reads YFSETQ. This CDR3 is built from 15 residues. CDR3 nucleotide sequence: TGCGCCAGCAGCTTGGTGGGGGCCCTCCAAGAGACCCAGTACTTC. This sequence encodes CASSLVGALQETQYF. The full variable domain, completed using reference TRBV5-1 and TRBJ2-5, is KAGVTQTPRYLIKTRGQQVTLSCSPISGHRSVSWYQQTPGQGLQFLFEYFSETQRNKGNFPGRFSGRQFSNSRSEMNVSTLELGDSALYLCASSLVGALQETQYFGPGTRLLVL.

The CDR3 is CASSVGLQDSYNEQFF. In DNA, the CDR3 is TGTGCCAGCAGCGTAGGGCTCCAGGACTCCTACAATGAGCAGTTCTTC. The V call is TRBV9, the J call TRBJ2-1; D gene ambiguous. Germline CDR1 SGDLS, CDR2 YYNGEE. This CDR3 comprises 16 residues. Trimming pared 0 bases from V and 0 bases from J, leaving 10 bases between. Full variable domain (missing parts from reference TRBV9 and TRBJ2-1): DSGVTQTPKHLITATGQRVTLRCSPRSGDLSVYWYQQSLDQGLQFLIQYYNGEERAKGNILERFSAQQFPDLHSELNLSSLELGDSALYFCASSVGLQDSYNEQFFGPGTRLTVL.

This chain links TRBV6-1 with TRBJ1-4, with 7 bases lining up with TRBD1. This CDR3 region has 14 residues. Germline-derived CDR1 and CDR2 are MNHNS and SASEGT. With 5 bases clipped from V and 4 bases from J, the junction kept 4 bases outside the gene matches. CDR3 coding DNA: TGTGCCAGCAGTTCGGGACAGCTTAATGAAAAACTGTTTTTT. As protein: CASSSGQLNEKLFF.

There are a few counts of this clone. The chain combines TRBV6-5 with TRBJ2-5; D call uncertain. V gave up 7 bases and J gave up 1 base, with 16 bases separating them. CDR1 and CDR2 (germline): MNHEY, SVGAGI. CDR3 length: 15 residues. CDR3 DNA: TGTGCCAGCAAGTCCCCCTTAGGGCCCCAAGAGACCCAGTACTTC. This encodes CASKSPLGPQETQYF.

This clone appeared a single time. The chain couples TRBV18 to TRBJ2-2, with no clear D. This CDR3 has 12 amino acids. Germline V gives CDR1 KGHSH, CDR2 LQKENI. V lost 2 bases to trimming and J lost 5 bases, with 3 bases between them. CDR3 region: CASSPTTGELFF. CDR3 bases: TGTGCCAGCTCACCAACGACCGGGGAGCTGTTTTTT.

V usage is TRBV6-1 and J usage is TRBJ1-1; D not resolved. Per germline, CDR1 MNHNS and CDR2 SASEGT. The V and J ends lost 7 bases and 7 bases respectively, with 4 bases between them. This CDR3 region has 9 residues. CDR3 sequence: CASKSEAFF. Here the CDR3 DNA reads TGTGCCAGCAAGAGTGAAGCTTTCTTT.

This chain joins TRBV18 and TRBJ1-5; tentatively, D is TRBD1 (5 bases). The V gene's germline CDR1 is KGHSH and CDR2 LQKENI. This CDR3 is built from 15 residues. V was cut by 3 bases and J by 0 bases, with 9 bases left in between. The CDR3 DNA sequence: TGTGCCAGCTCACCCGTGGGGGATAGCAATCAGCCCCAGCATTTT. Residues: CASSPVGDSNQPQHF.

The chain uses TRBV7-9 and TRBJ1-2; 7 positions agree with TRBD1. V shed 1 base and J 5 bases; nucleotides not matched to a gene: 1. This CDR3 has 13 residues. Germline CDR1 and CDR2: SEHNR and FQNEAQ (reference sequence). CDR3 region: CASSLGTGYGYTF. CDR3 bases: TGTGCCAGCAGCTTAGGGACAGGATATGGCTACACCTTC.

The CDR3 DNA is TGTGCCAGCAGCTTGGGAACTAGCGGGGGATACACCGGGGAGCTGTTTTTT. This codes for CASSLGTSGGYTGELFF. The gene calls are TRBV5-4 and TRBJ2-2, with 11 bases identical to TRBD2. V shed 0 bases, J shed 3 bases, and the junction held 4 bases outside the gene matches. This CDR3 has 17 amino acids. Germline V gene sequence: CDR1 SGHNT, CDR2 YYREEE (reference sequence).

The CDR3 DNA reads TGTGCCAGCCGCATCGACATTGGCTACACCTTC. Protein sequence: CASRIDIGYTF. The V gene is TRBV2, the J gene TRBJ1-2; D unclear. Germline loops: CDR1 SNHLY, CDR2 FYNNEI. Trimming left V 8 bases short and J 7 bases short, with 11 bases between. This CDR3 spans 11 amino acids.

In this sample, this clone turned up once. The rearrangement links TRBV6-5 to TRBJ2-1, with D unresolved. V lost 0 bases and J lost 4, with 1 base in between. CDR1 and CDR2 from the germline V gene are MNHEY and SVGAGI. CDR3 size: 12 residues. CDR3 region: CASSYSYNEQFF. The CDR3 DNA follows: TGTGCCAGCAGTTACTCTTACAATGAGCAGTTCTTC.

The J gene is TRBJ1-3, the V gene TRBV6-5, with D hard to call. Trimming removed 0 bases at V and 0 bases at J, with 9 bases between. Germline CDR1 reads MNHEY; CDR2 reads SVGAGI. The CDR3 extends over 16 amino acids. The CDR3 here is CASSYSNQLSGNTIYF. CDR3 DNA sequence: TGTGCCAGCAGTTACTCGAATCAGCTCTCTGGAAACACCATATATTTT.

CDR3 in amino acids: CASSYSGSSYEQYF. The CDR3, as DNA: TGTGCCAGCAGTTACTCGGGGAGCTCCTACGAGCAGTACTTC. The chain links TRBV6-5 to TRBJ2-7, with a possible D match to TRBD2 (5 bases). CDR3 length equals 14 residues. Germline lookup yields CDR1 MNHEY and CDR2 SVGAGI. The germline V and J ends were trimmed by 0 bases and 0 bases, with 6 bases remaining between them.

The V and J genes are TRBV6-1 and TRBJ2-6, with 13 bases aligning to TRBD2. V lost 3 bases, J lost 5 bases, and 10 bases stayed unmatched. Germline V CDR1 and CDR2: MNHNS, SASEGT. The CDR3 spans 19 residues. For the CDR3, the DNA is TGTGCCAGCAGTGATTGGGGGGGACTAGCGGGACTCCGGGCCAACGTCCTGACTTTC. This translates into CASSDWGGLAGLRANVLTF.

The V gene is TRBV11-2, the J gene TRBJ1-6; possibly TRBD1 for D (5 bases). The CDR3 sequence is 16 residues long. Trimming shortened V by 1 base and J by 9 bases, and 16 bases separated the two germline ends. Per the germline V gene, CDR1 is SGHAT and CDR2 is FQNNGV. Here the CDR3 DNA reads TGTGCCAGCAGCTTAGCGGGGCGAACAGTAGGTTCACCCCTCCACTTT. Translated, it gives CASSLAGRTVGSPLHF.

The V and J genes are TRBV6-6 and TRBJ1-2; D is unclear. This CDR3 comprises 15 residues. The V end lost 5 bases, the J end lost 8 bases, and 21 bases lay between the germline ends. Per germline, CDR1 MNHNY and CDR2 SVGAGI (reference sequence). CDR3: CASSPIEKRPKGYTF. The CDR3 DNA is TGTGCCAGCAGTCCCATAGAAAAACGACCGAAGGGCTACACCTTC.

The rearrangement uses TRBV6-1 and TRBJ1-5; D remains ambiguous. Germline loops: CDR1 MNHNS, CDR2 SASEGT. There are 15 residues in the CDR3. Between the trimmed V and J ends, which lost 5 bases and 0 bases, there was a span of 11 bases. CDR3 in DNA: TGTGCCAGCAGTCAAGAGGGCGGTAGCAATCAGCCCCAGCATTTT. Residues: CASSQEGGSNQPQHF.

The CDR3: CASSPPRSNQPQHF. CDR3 DNA: TGTGCCAGCAGCCCTCCGCGGTCGAATCAGCCCCAGCATTTT. The gene calls are TRBV7-9 and TRBJ1-5; D unresolved. Germline lookup yields CDR1 SEHNR and CDR2 FQNEAQ (reference sequence). V lost 5 bases and J 4 bases, leaving 12 bases between the germline ends. The CDR3 loop spans 14 amino acids.

This sequence joins TRBV5-8 and TRBJ1-1, with D possibly TRBD1 on 5 matching bases. The CDR3 sequence is 14 residues long. Trimming took off 4 bases at V and 3 bases at J, with 13 bases between the two ends. Per germline, CDR1 SGHTS and CDR2 YDEGEE. In nucleotides, the CDR3 is TGTGCCAGCAGCGCGGGGCAGCTCGACACTGAAGCTTTCTTT. Amino acid sequence: CASSAGQLDTEAFF. The variable domain in full, with the rest retrieved from reference TRBV5-8 and TRBJ1-1, is EAGVTQSPTHLIKTRGQQATLRCSPISGHTSVYWYQQALGLGLQFLLWYDEGEERNRGNFPPRFSGRQFPNYSSELNVNALELEDSALYLCASSAGQLDTEAFFGQGTRLTVV.

The chain recombines TRBV30 with TRBJ1-5; D ambiguous. The CDR3 consists of 12 residues. V lost 0 bases, J lost 7 bases, and 7 bases lay in between. Germline loops: CDR1 GTSNPN, CDR2 SVGIG (reference sequence). CDR3 DNA: TGTGCCTGGAGTGTACCCCCACAGCCCCAGCATTTT. Residues: CAWSVPPQPQHF.

The chain employs TRBV2 and TRBJ1-6; D may be TRBD1 (5 bases). Germline-derived CDR1 and CDR2 are SNHLY and FYNNEI. The CDR3 runs 14 residues. V shed 6 bases and J shed 4 bases, with 10 bases lying between them. Here the CDR3 DNA reads TGTGCCAGCAGCCCTGGGACGTATAATTCACCCCTCCACTTT. Amino acid sequence: CASSPGTYNSPLHF.

The rearrangement links TRBV7-3 to TRBJ2-5, with TRBD2 matching 9 bases. V dropped 5 bases and J dropped 7; count of bases not matched to a gene: 17. The CDR3 length is 17 residues. Germline V gene lookup returns CDR1 SGHTA and CDR2 FQGTGA. DNA of the CDR3: TGTGCCAGCAGCCCCCTCGGCGGGGGGGCCGATGCGGCGACCCAGTACTTC. Translation: CASSPLGGGADAATQYF. The full variable domain, in which reference TRBV7-3 and TRBJ2-5 provide the parts outside the CDR3, is GAGVSQTPSNKVTEKGKYVELRCDPISGHTALYWYRQSLGQGPEFLIYFQGTGAADDSGLPNDRFFAVRPEGSVSTLKIQRTERGDSAVYLCASSPLGGGADAATQYFGPGTRLLVL.

The rearrangement joins TRBV2 to TRBJ1-1, with unresolved D. There are 13 residues in the CDR3. Germline lookup yields CDR1 SNHLY and CDR2 FYNNEI. Trimming took off 4 bases at V and 6 bases at J, with 12 bases between the two ends. CDR3 coding DNA: TGTGCCAGCAGTGCCTACTTGGTTGCTGAAGCTTTCTTT. Protein sequence: CASSAYLVAEAFF.